The 10 T cell receptor beta chains below all came from one sample that was sequenced in a study of T cell responses to AZD1222 COVID-19 vaccine. Produced via immunoSEQ multiplex PCR; TCRdb's table is partial and in-frame only. Of approximately 89,000 clones detected, 85% to 95% appear once; the ten largest clones hold 4.5% to 5.5%. The sample consisted of peripheral blood, taken on day 0 of MenACWY control vaccination. The receptors originated from an adult in good health.

V and J are TRBV7-9 and TRBJ1-3, with 7 bases fitting TRBD1. The V and J ends lost 6 bases and 3 bases, in that order; junction bases with no gene match: 14. CDR3 length equals 17 residues. The germline gives CDR1 SEHNR, CDR2 FQNEAQ (reference sequence). As DNA, the CDR3 is TGTGCCAGCAGGGGCAACTTAAGGGGGCGCTTTGGAAACACCATATATTTT. Protein product: CASRGNLRGRFGNTIYF.

J is TRBJ2-5 and V is TRBV7-9; a weak D match, TRBD2 (6 bases). V was shortened by 5 bases and J by 5 bases, with 24 bases between the two germline ends. The V gene's germline CDR1 is SEHNR and CDR2 FQNEAQ (reference sequence). This CDR3 comprises 17 residues. CDR3 amino acids: CASSVRSSWAGRETQYF. The CDR3 region has the DNA TGTGCCAGCAGCGTAAGGTCTTCTTGGGCAGGGAGGGAGACCCAGTACTTC.

The rearrangement links TRBV7-9 to TRBJ1-1; D is perhaps TRBD1 (6 bases). The V gene's germline CDR1 is SEHNR and CDR2 FQNEAQ (reference sequence). The V and J ends lost 5 bases and 3 bases respectively, with 16 bases between them. CDR3 size: 15 residues. Here the CDR3 DNA reads TGTGCCAGCAGCGCCACAGGGCTCTCGGACACTGAAGCTTTCTTT. This codes for CASSATGLSDTEAFF.

The chain uses TRBV30 and TRBJ2-1; the match to TRBD2 covers 7 bases. The CDR3 consists of 14 residues. Germline CDR1 reads GTSNPN; CDR2 reads SVGIG (reference sequence). Trimming cost V 8 bases and J 4 bases; bases outside gene matches: 11. Here the CDR3 reads CAGGGGTLYNEQFF. Written as DNA, the CDR3 is TGTGCCGGGGGGGGTGGGACTCTTTACAATGAGCAGTTCTTC.

This clone was counted once. CDR3 nucleotides: TGTGCCTGTGACAGGGCCTACGAGCAGTACTTC. Its protein product is CACDRAYEQYF. The gene calls are TRBV30 and TRBJ2-7; 7 nucleotides line up with TRBD1. CDR1 is GTSNPN, CDR2 SVGIG, per germline (reference sequence). The CDR3 is 11 amino acids. Trimming removed 6 bases from V and 2 bases from J; junction bases left unmatched: 1.

This chain connects TRBV2 to TRBJ1-2, with D uncertain. Trimming cost V 2 bases and J 5 bases, with 9 bases left between them. The germline V gene encodes CDR1 SNHLY and CDR2 FYNNEI. The CDR3 length is 13 residues. CDR3 sequence reads: CASSETRWYGYTF. The CDR3 DNA follows: TGTGCCAGCAGTGAAACCCGGTGGTATGGCTACACCTTC.

Written as DNA, the CDR3 is TGTGCCAGCAGCGCGGACAGGGGATACCGAAACACCATATATTTT. Translated: CASSADRGYRNTIYF. The genes are TRBV6-2 or TRBV6-3 and TRBJ1-3, with TRBD1 identical over 9 bases. V lost 6 bases and J lost 5; bases outside the gene matches: 8. Germline V gene lookup returns CDR1 MNHEY and CDR2 SVGEGT. The CDR3 is 15 amino acids.

The rearrangement joins TRBV7-9 to TRBJ2-3; 7 bases agree with TRBD2. V lost 8 bases to trimming and J lost 1 base; unmatched junction nucleotides: 6. Looked up from germline, CDR1 is SEHNR and CDR2 is FQNEAQ (reference sequence). The CDR3 runs 14 residues. The CDR3 bases are TGTGCCAGCGGGACTGGGGGGGGCACAGATACGCAGTATTTT. Its protein product is CASGTGGGTDTQYF.

This chain uses TRBV11-3 with TRBJ2-5; D tentatively reads TRBD1 or TRBD2 (5 bases each). Germline CDR1 and CDR2: SGHNT and YENEEA. V was shortened by 3 bases and J by 5 bases, with 10 bases between the two germline ends. This CDR3 has 13 residues. CDR3: CASSLGEWETQYF. Written as DNA, the CDR3 is TGTGCCAGCAGCTTGGGGGAGTGGGAGACCCAGTACTTC.

The V gene is TRBV24-1, the J gene TRBJ2-1; 8 bases line up with TRBD1. V lost 3 bases to trimming and J lost 13 bases; unmatched junction nucleotides: 7. CDR1 KGHDR and CDR2 SFDVKD come from the germline V gene. The CDR3 covers 13 residues. The CDR3: CATSDDRGPAQFF. For the CDR3, the DNA is TGTGCCACCAGTGATGACAGGGGCCCGGCTCAGTTCTTC.